The T cell receptor (beta chain) described here comes from a study of blood T cell repertoires in COVID-19. Study-wide context: Acute-phase and convalescent COVID-19 samples originated in the United States, Italy and Spain.

There are 12 residues in the CDR3. V lost 5 bases to trimming and J lost 4 bases, with 9 bases between them. In germline, CDR1 is MNHEY, CDR2 SVGAGI. This clone was detected only a few times. Libraries were prepared by immunoSEQ multiplex PCR; TCRdb keeps only in-frame clonotypes and omits some of them. The sample records around 130,000 clones, roughly four fifths being singletons. The chain employs TRBV6-5 and TRBJ2-7; D gene ambiguous. The sequence was collected from a woman in her fifties or sixties with acute or convalescent COVID-19. The sequenced material came from peripheral blood. CDR3 loop: CASSLEFYEQYF. The CDR3 DNA reads as TGTGCCAGCAGTCTGGAGTTTTACGAGCAGTACTTC.